This T cell receptor beta chain was sequenced during a study of T-cell reconstitution after alpha-beta-depleted transplantation in children. Trimming pared 3 bases from V and 6 bases from J, leaving 13 bases between. CDR1 SGHTA and CDR2 FQGNSA come from the germline V gene. CDR3 length: 14 amino acids. Unique molecular identifiers were used to barcode this TCRbeta library. TCRdb redid the calling of the PCR reads with MiXCR, one entry per CDR3 protein. Counted here are approximately 250,000 distinct CDR3 sequences, approximately 9.7% occurring once; the ten biggest clones make up less than 6%. The chain is built from TRBV7-2 and TRBJ2-3; the D gene is possibly TRBD2 (5 bases). Sequenced here: PBMCs from the stem cell graft donor, sampled from the stem cell graft. The clonotype was recovered from a human donor who donated a stem cell graft to a child with SCID. The chain's CDR3 is CASSFFSGFDTQYF. CDR3 sequence (DNA): TGTGCCAGCAGCTTCTTCAGCGGATTTGATACGCAGTATTTT. Supplemented by reference TRBV7-2 and TRBJ2-3, the full variable domain reads GAGVSQSPSNKVTEKGKDVELRCDPISGHTALYWYRQSLGQGLEFLIYFQGNSAPDKSGLPSDRFSAERTGGSVSTLTIQRTQQEDSAVYLCASSFFSGFDTQYFGPGTRLTVL.